This TCR beta chain was found in a study of shared clonotypes between healthy human individuals. Study-level background: Plates per donor: three CD4 naive, three CD4 memory, two CD8 naive, one CD8 memory. Whole-study findings and limits: Shared clonotypes across all four donors exceeded non-shared ones in generation probability.

The CDR3 length is 17 residues. After removal of 4 bases from V and 6 bases from J, the junction contained 15 bases not matched to a gene. Germline values: CDR1 SGHNT, CDR2 YYREEE (reference sequence). This clone was seen a single time. The antigen is unknown. The investigators split CD4+ cells into a CD45RA+ naive subset and a CD45RA-negative memory subset. The assay ran at deep level. Generated by immunoSEQ multiplex PCR, the TCRdb table keeps only in-frame clones and is missing some. The sample lists some 1 million clones; about 70% were seen once. The TCR comes from a man aged 18 to 29 in good health. Sequencing was done on a sample of memory CD4+ T cells sorted from blood. Regarding subset: CD45RA-negative fraction. The genes are TRBV5-4 and TRBJ2-3; 9 positions match TRBD2. CDR3 DNA sequence: TGTGCCAGCAGCCCGGGGTATGCGAGCGGGAGGTCGGATACGCAGTATTTT. This gives the protein CASSPGYASGRSDTQYF.